This T cell receptor (beta chain) was sequenced for a study of T cells after yellow fever vaccination. V shed 2 bases and J 6 bases; nucleotides not matched to a gene: 10. CDR1 and CDR2 from the germline V gene are MNHEY and SMNVEV (reference sequence). The CDR3 contains 16 residues. One entry per CDR3 protein, called by TCRdb with MiXCR from the 5' RACE reads. Here the sample spans roughly 160,000 distinct CDR3 sequences, around 9% being singletons. Findings and caveats of the study: Among primary-vaccination clones, most reappeared after the booster, at around 97% for CD4 and roughly 90% for CD8.

On this clonotype itself: Its antigen is as yet unknown.

This TCR was sampled from a young man who received the YFV17D yellow fever vaccine. The chain is built from TRBV27 and TRBJ1-2; 9 bases align to TRBD1. Here the sequenced sample was CD8+ T cells sorted from PBMCs, taken 45 days after the yellow fever booster vaccination. In DNA, the CDR3 is TGTGCCAGCAGTTTAGGGACAGGGTCTGAATGGGATGGCTACACCTTC. This sequence encodes CASSLGTGSEWDGYTF.